This T cell receptor (beta chain) originates from a study of T cells in women clearing cervical HPV infection (dated by TCRdb to 2016 to 2019). Broadly, across the study: Cases were some 26 women with histologically confirmed HPV16-related CIN3 or worse, including a couple of invasive cancers. In the parent cohort, some 9,900 women aged 18 or older were enrolled in Guanacaste, Costa Rica, during about 1993 to 1994 and then followed for under 8 years. Blood from cases was collected at the visit where the lesion was first found, while blood from controls was collected once the infection could no longer be detected. Controls were 25 to 30 women whose single incident HPV16 infection cleared within 12 months without precancer or cancer developing. Five blinded duplicates per group were added as quality controls, giving 60 or so samples: some 50 participants and approximately ten replicates. Since HLA typing was available for only a few women, HLA type could not be ruled out as a confounder. Cases and controls were matched on year of sample collection and on age within five years. For cases, a median interval of roughly 150 days, with an interquartile range of roughly 80 to 210 days, was observed between lesion detection and blood sampling. The exploratory proof-of-principle case-control study was nested within the Guanacaste HPV Natural History Study in Costa Rica and compared TCR repertoires across cervical HPV16 outcomes. Cases had a median age of around 34 years compared with just over 37 for controls, and baseline characteristics showed no significant differences between the groups.

Study-wide conclusions, independent of this receptor: Cases were distinguished from controls with an estimated AUC of roughly 0.82 by random forest classifiers combining richness and V gene abundances. CIN3+ cases had significantly higher TCR repertoire richness than controls across sequencing depths, but evenness did not differ between the groups. Because of the cross-sectional design, the study could not determine whether the associations came before infection or resulted from infection, and neither effector/memory subsets nor HPV-specific T cells were isolated. Because the number of T cells in each sample was unknown, differences in richness could reflect differing T-cell content rather than repertoire biology. TRBV6-7 relative abundance was lower in cases than in controls (about 0.099% versus 0.16%; Bonferroni P = 0.0008).

Every participant had a single incident cervical HPV16 infection, and prevalent HPV16 infections were excluded. Cervical HPV DNA was detected with MY09/MY11 PCR, and genotyping was done by dot-blot hybridization. Around 16 mL of heparinized blood were centrifuged, and the buffy coat was aliquoted, frozen at -30°C, then stored at -80°C. QIAGEN kits were used to extract genomic DNA from buffy coat specimens. CDR1 and CDR2, looked up from the germline V gene, are SGHVS and FQNEAQ. The CDR3 sequence holds 15 residues, the cysteine and phenylalanine included. Sequencing covers 36 bases of the CDR3, shown here with the frame starting at base 1. The V and J ends are trimmed by 5 bases and 7 bases, leaving 18 bases between them. Comment on this clone: Its antigen has not been determined. The sequenced fragment ends 3 residues before the CDR3 boundary, so the rest is inferred from the germline J gene.

Using the immunoSEQ assay, multiplex PCR amplified TCR beta CDR3 regions from an average of around 1.2 ug of genomic DNA per sample. The assay corrected primer bias using a complete synthetic TCR repertoire to establish an amplification baseline. The amplicons were sequenced on the Illumina platform. In the paper's pipeline: Sequences were error-corrected by clustering with frequency ratios and a modified nearest-neighbor algorithm and were then analyzed in the immunoSEQ Analyzer with IMGT gene definitions. At each rarefaction depth, TCR richness and evenness were averaged over 20 rarefaction repeats, and samples with fewer sequences than the depth were excluded. Wilcoxon rank sum tests with FDR correction were used to compare relative abundances of V, D and J genes between the groups. In the blinded duplicates, the intraclass correlation was over 95% for TCR richness and averaged about 80% across over 65 gene segments. TCRdb re-hosts the immuneACCESS table, in-frame sequences only. Its copies lack some clones; in the studies checked, an unresolved V gene accounts for under half of them, and the cause for the rest is not known. V and J calls plus clone size are reproduced from that table; the DNA served to infer D and trimming. Per the sample table, the count is roughly 30,000 clones. The ten largest clones capture 3.5% to 5% of the sample.

Sequencing was done on a sample of blood buffy coat. The chain links TRBV7-8 with TRBJ1-5, with no confidently assigned D gene. This sequence originates from a woman aged 18 to 75 with a cervical HPV16 infection that either progressed to CIN3+ or cleared (not recorded which). The covered CDR3 bases are TGTGCCAGCAGCCCCTCCCGGCAGTTGGGCCAGCCC. Translated, it gives CASSPSRQLGQP. The entire CDR3 sequence reads CASSPSRQLGQPQHF. Joined to the reference TRBV7-8 and TRBJ1-5 proteins, this CDR3 gives the full variable domain: GAGVSQSPRYKVAKRGQDVALRCDPISGHVSLFWYQQALGQGPEFLTYFQNEAQLDKSGLPSDRFFAERPEGSVSTLKIQRTQQEDSAVYLCASSPSRQLGQPQHFGDGTRLSIL.